This T cell receptor beta chain was sequenced for a study of cytomegalovirus exposure and HLA in healthy donors (dated by TCRdb to the late 2010s). Regarding the study in general: A later analysis indicated that the roughly 120 validation repertoires were generated on the platform also employed for the approximately 690 repertoires of the first cohort. The study aimed to test whether signatures of past pathogen exposure could be identified by cataloging public T cell receptors. Along with the approximately 650-subject first cohort, a separate validation cohort of over a hundred different subjects was used. The study combined high-throughput TCR immunosequencing, statistical association of individual TCRs with disease status, and machine learning to predict cytomegalovirus infection status.

The donors belonged to the validation cohort of around 110 subjects, which was separate from the approximately 700-subject first cohort. The CDR3 holds 15 amino acids from the cysteine to the phenylalanine. The sequence is cut down to CDR3 DNA, 45 bases in frame from base 1. CDR1 and CDR2 (LGHNA, YSLEER) derive from the germline V gene. V and J are truncated by 0 bases and 4 bases respectively, leaving an intervening sequence of 10 bases. A remark on this clone: Its specific antigen is unknown. The sample holds no much larger clone one base away, and base qualities are not on file.

Libraries were constructed by the immunoSEQ multiplex PCR assay. Turning to the authors' computational methods: A statistical classification framework was built to diagnose cytomegalovirus status from the catalog of TCR beta chain sequences. The table comes from immuneACCESS by way of TCRdb, which keeps in-frame sequences with V and J called. Part of the clones is missing from these tables; in studies checked, under half for an unresolved V gene and the rest for unknown reasons. V and J calls and clone size are copied from that table; D and trimming were computed from the DNA. The table for this sample lists about 160,000 clones; approximately 86% of them were counted only once. The ten largest clones capture around 2% of the sample. Overall results and qualifications from the work: The authors suggested that the approach could potentially be generalized to other disease states and immunological phenotypes. The study listed 150 to 200 TCR beta chains as associated with cytomegalovirus. In vitro tests confirmed that a few of the cytomegalovirus-associated TCR beta chains recognize cytomegalovirus antigens. While some public TCRs were present in many individuals, most TCR sequences turned up only very rarely across donors. Subsequent analysis determined that TCRs grouped into clusters in the first cohort also showed a tendency toward co-occurrence across the roughly 110 validation repertoires, and 90% to 95% of cluster scores exceeded 0. The classifier was reported to diagnose cytomegalovirus status with high specificity and sensitivity in both the original cohort and the validation cohort. The validation cohort had no HLA typing available for a later analysis, so co-occurrence within that cohort was assessed over all 120 or so repertoires.

The sequence was obtained from a young woman in good health and CMV-seronegative. The rearrangement combines TRBV4-3 with TRBJ1-5, with the identity of the D gene unclear. Sequenced sample: PBMCs. CDR3 sequence: CASSQDEGLNQPQHF. The bases read TGCGCCAGCAGCCAAGATGAGGGCTTAAATCAGCCCCAGCATTTT.